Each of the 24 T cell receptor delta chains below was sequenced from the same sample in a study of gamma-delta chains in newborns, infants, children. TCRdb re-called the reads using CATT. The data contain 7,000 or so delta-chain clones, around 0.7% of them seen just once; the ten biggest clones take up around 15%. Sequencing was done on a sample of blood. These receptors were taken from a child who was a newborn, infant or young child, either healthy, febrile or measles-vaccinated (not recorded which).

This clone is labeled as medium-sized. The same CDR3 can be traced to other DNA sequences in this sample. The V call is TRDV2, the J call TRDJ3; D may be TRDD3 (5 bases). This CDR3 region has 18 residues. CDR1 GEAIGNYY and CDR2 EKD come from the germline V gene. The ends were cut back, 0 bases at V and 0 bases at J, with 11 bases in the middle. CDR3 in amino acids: CACDTLLASSWDTRQMFF. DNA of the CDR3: TGTGCCTGTGACACCTTACTGGCTAGCTCCTGGGACACCCGACAGATGTTTTTC.

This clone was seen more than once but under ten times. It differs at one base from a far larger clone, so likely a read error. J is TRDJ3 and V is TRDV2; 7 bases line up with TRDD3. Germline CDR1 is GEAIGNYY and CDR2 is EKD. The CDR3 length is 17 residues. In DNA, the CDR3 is TGTGCCTGTGACACCGCTGGGGGCTCCTGGGACACCCGACAGGTGTTTTTC. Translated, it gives CACDTAGGSWDTRQVFF.

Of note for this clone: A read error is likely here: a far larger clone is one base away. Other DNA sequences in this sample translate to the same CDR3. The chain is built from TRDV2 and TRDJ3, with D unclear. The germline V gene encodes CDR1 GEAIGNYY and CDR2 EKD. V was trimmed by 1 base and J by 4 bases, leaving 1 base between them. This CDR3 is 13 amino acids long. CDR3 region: CACDTWDTRQMFF. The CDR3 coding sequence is TGTGCCTGTGACACTTGGGACACCCGACAGATGTTTTTC.

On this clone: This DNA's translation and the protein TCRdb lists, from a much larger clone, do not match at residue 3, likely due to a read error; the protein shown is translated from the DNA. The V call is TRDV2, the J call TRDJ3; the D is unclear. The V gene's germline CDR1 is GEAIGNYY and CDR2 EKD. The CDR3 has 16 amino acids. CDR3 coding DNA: TGTGCCCGTGACACGGTTGGCTCCTGGGACACCCGACAGATGTTTTTC. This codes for CARDTVGSWDTRQMFF.

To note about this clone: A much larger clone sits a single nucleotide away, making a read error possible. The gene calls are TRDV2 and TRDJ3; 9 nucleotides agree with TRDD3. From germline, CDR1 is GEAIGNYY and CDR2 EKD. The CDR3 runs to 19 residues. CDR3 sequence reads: CACDHLLGESSWDTRQVFF. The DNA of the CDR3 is TGTGCCTGTGACCATTTACTGGGGGAAAGCTCCTGGGACACCCGACAGGTGTTTTTC.

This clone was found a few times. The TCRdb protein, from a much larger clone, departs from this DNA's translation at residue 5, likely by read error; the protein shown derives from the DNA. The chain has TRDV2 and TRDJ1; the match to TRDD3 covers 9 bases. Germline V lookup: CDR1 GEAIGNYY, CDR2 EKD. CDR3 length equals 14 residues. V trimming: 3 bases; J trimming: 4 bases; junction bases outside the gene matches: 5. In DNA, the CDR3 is TGTGCCTGTGACCTCCTACTGGGGGACGATAAACTCATCTTT. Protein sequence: CACDLLLGDDKLIF.

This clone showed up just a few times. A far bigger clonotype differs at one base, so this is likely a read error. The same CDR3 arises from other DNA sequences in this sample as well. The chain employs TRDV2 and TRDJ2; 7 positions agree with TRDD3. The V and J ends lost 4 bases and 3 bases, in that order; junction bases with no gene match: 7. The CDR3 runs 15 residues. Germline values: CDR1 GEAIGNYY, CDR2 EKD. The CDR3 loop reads CACERGMPLTAQLFF. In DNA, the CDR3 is TGTGCCTGTGAGCGGGGGATGCCTCTGACAGCACAACTCTTCTTT.

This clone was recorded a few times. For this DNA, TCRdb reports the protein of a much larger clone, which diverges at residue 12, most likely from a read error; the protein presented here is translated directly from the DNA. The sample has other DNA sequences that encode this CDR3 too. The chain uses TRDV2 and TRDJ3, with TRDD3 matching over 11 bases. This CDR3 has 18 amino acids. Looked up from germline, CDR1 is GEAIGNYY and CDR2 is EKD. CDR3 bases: TGTGCCTGTGACACTGGGGGATACGGGTCCTGGGGCACCCGACAGATGTTTTTC. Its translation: CACDTGGYGSWGTRQMFF.

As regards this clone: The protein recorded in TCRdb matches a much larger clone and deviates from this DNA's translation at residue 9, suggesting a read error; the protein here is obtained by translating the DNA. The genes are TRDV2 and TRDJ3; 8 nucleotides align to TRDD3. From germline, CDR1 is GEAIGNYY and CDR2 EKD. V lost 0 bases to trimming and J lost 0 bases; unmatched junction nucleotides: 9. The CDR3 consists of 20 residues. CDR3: CACDTVLGGTRSWDTRQMFF. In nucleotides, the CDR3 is TGTGCCTGTGACACCGTACTGGGGGGTACGCGCTCCTGGGACACCCGACAGATGTTTTTC.

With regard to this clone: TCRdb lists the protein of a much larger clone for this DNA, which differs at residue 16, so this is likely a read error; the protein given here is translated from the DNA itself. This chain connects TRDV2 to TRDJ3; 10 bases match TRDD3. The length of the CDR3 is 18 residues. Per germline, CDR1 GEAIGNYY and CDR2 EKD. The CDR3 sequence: CACDTGGYFSWDTRQTFF. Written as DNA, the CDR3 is TGTGCCTGTGACACTGGGGGATACTTCTCCTGGGACACCCGACAGACGTTTTTC.

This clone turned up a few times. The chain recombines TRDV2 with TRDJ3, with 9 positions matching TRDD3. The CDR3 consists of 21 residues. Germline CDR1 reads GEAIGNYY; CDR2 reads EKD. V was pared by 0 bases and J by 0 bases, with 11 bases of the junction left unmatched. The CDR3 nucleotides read TGTGCCTGTGACACCTACGGACTGGGGGACAATCGCTCCTGGGACACCCGACAGATGTTTTTC. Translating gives CACDTYGLGDNRSWDTRQMFF.

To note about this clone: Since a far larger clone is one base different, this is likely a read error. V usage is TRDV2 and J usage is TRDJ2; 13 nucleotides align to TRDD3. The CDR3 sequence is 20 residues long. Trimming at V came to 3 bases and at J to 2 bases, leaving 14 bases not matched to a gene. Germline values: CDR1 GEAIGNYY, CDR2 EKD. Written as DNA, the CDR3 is TGTGCCTGTGACGCCCTATTCCTACTGGGGGATACGGACTTGACAGCACAACTCTTCTTT. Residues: CACDALFLLGDTDLTAQLFF.

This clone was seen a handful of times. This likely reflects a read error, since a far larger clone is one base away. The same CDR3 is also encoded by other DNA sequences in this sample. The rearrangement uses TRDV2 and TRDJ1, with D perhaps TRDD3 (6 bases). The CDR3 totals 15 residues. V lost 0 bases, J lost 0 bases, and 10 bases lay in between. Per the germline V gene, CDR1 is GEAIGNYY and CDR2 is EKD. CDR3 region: CACDTVGGYTDKLIF. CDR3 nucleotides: TGTGCCTGTGACACCGTTGGGGGTTACACCGATAAACTCATCTTT.

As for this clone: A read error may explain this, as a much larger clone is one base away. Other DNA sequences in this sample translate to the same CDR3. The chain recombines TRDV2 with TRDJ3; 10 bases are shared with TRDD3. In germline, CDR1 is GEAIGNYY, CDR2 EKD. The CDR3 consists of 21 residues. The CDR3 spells CACDTVGGYAFSGWDTRQMFF. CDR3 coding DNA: TGTGCCTGTGACACCGTGGGGGGATACGCCTTCAGCGGCTGGGACACCCGACAGATGTTCTTC.

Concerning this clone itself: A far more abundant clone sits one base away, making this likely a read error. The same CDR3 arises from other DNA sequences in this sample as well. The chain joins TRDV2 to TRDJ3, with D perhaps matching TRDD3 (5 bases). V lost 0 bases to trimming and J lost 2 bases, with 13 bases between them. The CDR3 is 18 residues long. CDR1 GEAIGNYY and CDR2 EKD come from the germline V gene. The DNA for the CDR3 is TGTGCCTGTGACACCGGTGGATATTTGACCTGGGACACCCGACAGATGTTTTTC. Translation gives CACDTGGYLTWDTRQMFF.

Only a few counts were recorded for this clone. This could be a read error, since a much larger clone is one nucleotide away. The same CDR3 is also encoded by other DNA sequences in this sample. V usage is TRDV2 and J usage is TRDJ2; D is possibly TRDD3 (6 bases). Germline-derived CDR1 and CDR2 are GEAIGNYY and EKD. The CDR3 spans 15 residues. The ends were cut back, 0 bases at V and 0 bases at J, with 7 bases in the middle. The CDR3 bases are TGTGCCTGTGACACCGGGGGAGCTTTGACAGCACAACTCTTCTTT. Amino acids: CACDTGGALTAQLFF.

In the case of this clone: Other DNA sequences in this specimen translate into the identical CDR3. CDR3 in DNA: TGTGCCTGTCCTGGGACCTTCGGGGGCCAACTAAGGGGGGACACCGATAAACTCATCTTT. This translates into CACPGTFGGQLRGDTDKLIF. V usage is TRDV3 and J usage is TRDJ1, with D perhaps assigned TRDD2 or TRDD3 (5 bases each). Germline V CDR1 and CDR2: TVYSNPD, GDNSRS (reference sequence). The CDR3 is 20 residues long. Trimming took 4 bases from V and 0 from J, leaving 33 bases between them.

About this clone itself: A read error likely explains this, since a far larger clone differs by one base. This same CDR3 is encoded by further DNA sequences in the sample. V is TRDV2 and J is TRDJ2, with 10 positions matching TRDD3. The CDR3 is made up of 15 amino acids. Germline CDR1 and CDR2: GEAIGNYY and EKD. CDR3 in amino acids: CACDVLGDLTAQLFF. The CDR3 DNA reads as TGTGCCTGTGACGTACTGGGGGATTTGACAGCACAACTCTTCTTC.

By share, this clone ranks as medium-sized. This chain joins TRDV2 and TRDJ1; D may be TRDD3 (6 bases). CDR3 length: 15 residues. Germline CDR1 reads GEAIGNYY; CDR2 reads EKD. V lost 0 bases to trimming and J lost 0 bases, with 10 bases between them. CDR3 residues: CACDTWGLYTDKLIF. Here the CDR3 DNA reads TGTGCCTGTGACACCTGGGGGCTGTACACCGATAAACTCATCTTT.

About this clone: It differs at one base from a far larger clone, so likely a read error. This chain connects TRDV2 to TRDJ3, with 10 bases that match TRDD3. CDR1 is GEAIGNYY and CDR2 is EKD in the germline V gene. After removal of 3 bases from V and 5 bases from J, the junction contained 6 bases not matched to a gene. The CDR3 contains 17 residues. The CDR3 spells CACDVPGDTRDTRQMFF. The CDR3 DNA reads TGTGCCTGTGACGTACCGGGGGATACGCGGGACACCCGACAGATGTTTTTC.

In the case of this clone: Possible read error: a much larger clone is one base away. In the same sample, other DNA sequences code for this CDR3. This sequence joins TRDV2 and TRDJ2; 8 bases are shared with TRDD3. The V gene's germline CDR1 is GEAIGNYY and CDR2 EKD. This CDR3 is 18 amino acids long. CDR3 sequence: CACDTLSTGGFLTAQLFF. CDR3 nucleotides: TGCGCCTGTGACACCTTAAGTACTGGGGGGTTTTTGACAGCACAACTCTTCTTT.

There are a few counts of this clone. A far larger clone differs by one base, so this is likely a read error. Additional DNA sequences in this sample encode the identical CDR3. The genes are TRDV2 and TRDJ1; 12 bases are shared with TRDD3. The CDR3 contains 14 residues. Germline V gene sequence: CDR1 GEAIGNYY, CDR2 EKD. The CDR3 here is CACDLLGDTDKLIF. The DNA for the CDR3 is TGTGCCTGTGATCTACTGGGGGATACCGATAAGCTCATCTTT.

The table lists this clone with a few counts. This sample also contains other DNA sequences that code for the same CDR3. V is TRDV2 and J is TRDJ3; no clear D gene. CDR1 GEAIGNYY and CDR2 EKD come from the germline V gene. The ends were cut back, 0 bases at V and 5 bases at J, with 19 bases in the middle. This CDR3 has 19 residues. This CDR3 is CACDTVRVVSSRDTRQMFF. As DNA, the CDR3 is TGTGCCTGTGACACCGTCCGGGTTGTGAGCTCTCGGGACACCCGACAGATGTTTTTC.

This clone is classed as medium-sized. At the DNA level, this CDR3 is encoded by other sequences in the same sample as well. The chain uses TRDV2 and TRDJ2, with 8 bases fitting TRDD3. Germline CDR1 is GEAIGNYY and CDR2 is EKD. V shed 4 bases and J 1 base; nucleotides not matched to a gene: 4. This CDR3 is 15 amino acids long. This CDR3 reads CACEALGDLTAQLFF. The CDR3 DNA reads TGTGCCTGTGAGGCCCTGGGGGATTTGACAGCACAACTCTTCTTT.